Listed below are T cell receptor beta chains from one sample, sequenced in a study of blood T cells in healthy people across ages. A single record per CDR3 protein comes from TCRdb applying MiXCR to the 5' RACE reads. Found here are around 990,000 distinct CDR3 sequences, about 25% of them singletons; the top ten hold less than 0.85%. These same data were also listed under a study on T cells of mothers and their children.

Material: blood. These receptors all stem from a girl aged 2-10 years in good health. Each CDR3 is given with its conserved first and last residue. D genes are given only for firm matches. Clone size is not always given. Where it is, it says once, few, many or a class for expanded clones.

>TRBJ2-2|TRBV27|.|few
TGTGCCAGCACTCTTGACAGCACCGGGGAGCTGTTTTTT
CASTLDSTGELFF
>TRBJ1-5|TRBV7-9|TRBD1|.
TGTGCCAGCAGCCGTGGACAGGGTAGCAATCAGCCCCAGCATTTT
CASSRGQGSNQPQHF
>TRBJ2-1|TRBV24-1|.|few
TGTGCCACCAGCATAGGCGGCGGCGTCAATGAGCAGTTCTTC
CATSIGGGVNEQFF
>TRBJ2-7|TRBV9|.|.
TGTGCCAGCAGCGTAGATACAGGTCCCTACGAGCAGTACTTC
CASSVDTGPYEQYF
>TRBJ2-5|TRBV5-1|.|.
TGCGCCGGCAGCCAACCAACCCAAAAAGAGACCCAGTACTTC
CAGSQPTQKETQYF
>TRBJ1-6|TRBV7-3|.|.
TGTGCCAGCAGCCCAGGTTCGGGGGTTGGTTCACCCCTCCACTTT
CASSPGSGVGSPLHF
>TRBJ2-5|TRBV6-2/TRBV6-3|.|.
TGTGCCAGCAACGAGGCCGAACAAGAGACCCAGTACTTC
CASNEAEQETQYF
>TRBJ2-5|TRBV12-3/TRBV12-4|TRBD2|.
TGTGCCAGCATCGGCGGGGGGGCCCAGGAGACCCAGTACTTC
CASIGGGAQETQYF
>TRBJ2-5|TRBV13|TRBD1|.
TGTGCCAGCAGCCGGGCGGACAGGGGTCAAGAGACCCAGTACTTC
CASSRADRGQETQYF
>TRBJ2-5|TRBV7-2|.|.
TGTGCCAGCAGCTTAGGGGTCACCGAGACCCAGTACTTC
CASSLGVTETQYF
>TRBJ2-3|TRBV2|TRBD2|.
TGTGCCAGCAGAGCCCTAGCGGGAGATATAGATACGCAGTATTTT
CASRALAGDIDTQYF
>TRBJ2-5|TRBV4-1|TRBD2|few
TGCGCCAGCAGCCAAGGAAAGCGAGCGGGAGAAGAGACCCAGTACTTC
CASSQGKRAGEETQYF
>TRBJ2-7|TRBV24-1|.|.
TGTGCCACCAGTGATCCAGGGAGGTCCTACGAGCAGTACTTC
CATSDPGRSYEQYF
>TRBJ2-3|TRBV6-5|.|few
TGTGCCAGCAGTTACGGAATCGGAGATACGCAGTATTTT
CASSYGIGDTQYF
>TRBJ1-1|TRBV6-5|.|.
TGTGCCAGCAGTTACTATCCAGAGGGCTCTCAGAACACTGAAGCTTTCTTT
CASSYYPEGSQNTEAFF
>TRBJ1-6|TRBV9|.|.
TGTGCCAGCAGCGTAGAATTAGGGGGATCGAATAATTCACCCCTCCACTTT
CASSVELGGSNNSPLHF
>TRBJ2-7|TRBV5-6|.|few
TGTGCCAGCGGGGAGCGGGCAAAACCCTACGAGCAGTACTTC
CASGERAKPYEQYF
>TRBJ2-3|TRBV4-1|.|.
TGCGCCAGCAGCGGGGGTACCTCCATCCTGGATACGCAGTATTTT
CASSGGTSILDTQYF
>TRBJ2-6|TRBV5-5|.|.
TGTGCCAGCAGCTTACACCAAGAATCTGGGGCCAACGTCCTGACTTTC
CASSLHQESGANVLTF
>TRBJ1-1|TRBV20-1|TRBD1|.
TGCAGTGCTATCGGGACAGGGGCCACTGAAGCTTTCTTT
CSAIGTGATEAFF
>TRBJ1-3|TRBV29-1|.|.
TGCAGCGTTGATCCGGAAAACTCTGGAAACACCATATATTTT
CSVDPENSGNTIYF
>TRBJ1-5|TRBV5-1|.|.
TGCGCCAGCAGCGACAGTAGGAATCAGCCCCAGCATTTT
CASSDSRNQPQHF
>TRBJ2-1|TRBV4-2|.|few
TGTGCCAGCAGCCAAGGGACAGTCAATGAGCAGTTCTTC
CASSQGTVNEQFF
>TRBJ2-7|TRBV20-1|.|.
TGCAGTGCGACCCTGGGTGGTTACGAGCAGTACTTC
CSATLGGYEQYF
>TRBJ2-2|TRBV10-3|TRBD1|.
TGTGCCATCAGTGAGAGGCAGGGGGACACCGGGGAGCTGTTTTTT
CAISERQGDTGELFF
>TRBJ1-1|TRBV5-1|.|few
TGCGCCAGCAGATTGGACAGTCCGACGGGTGAAGCTTTCTTT
CASRLDSPTGEAFF